This T cell receptor (beta chain) was sequenced during a study of shared clonotypes between healthy human individuals. Findings and caveats of the study: Roughly 5% was the fraction of naive CD4 clonotypes found shared across four donors. Read depth was anticipated to influence clonotype sharing among donors. In contrast to clonotypes shared by all four donors, non-shared clonotypes had lower generation probabilities.

CDR3 length: 13 residues. Trimming took 8 bases from V and 5 from J; bases not matched to a gene: 8. Germline V gives CDR1 SQVTM, CDR2 ANQGSEA. Libraries were prepared by immunoSEQ multiplex PCR; TCRdb keeps only in-frame clonotypes and omits some of them. The table has 850,000 to 1,200,000 clones, about three quarters seen once. Of note for this clone: The target antigen is unknown.

This sequence originates from a man aged 18 to 30 in good health. Sequencing was carried out using memory CD4+ T cells sorted from blood. This sample's subset: CD45RA-negative fraction. J is TRBJ2-5 and V is TRBV29-1; 10 nucleotides agree with TRBD2. CDR3 protein: CSTRASGSETQYF. CDR3 in DNA: TGCAGCACCAGGGCTAGCGGGAGTGAGACCCAGTACTTC. Filled out from reference TRBV29-1 and TRBJ2-5, the complete variable domain reads SAVISQKPSRDICQRGTSLTIQCQVDSQVTMMFWYRQQPGQSLTLIATANQGSEATYESGFVIDKFPISRPNLTFSTLTVSNMSPEDSSIYLCSTRASGSETQYFGPGTRLLVL.